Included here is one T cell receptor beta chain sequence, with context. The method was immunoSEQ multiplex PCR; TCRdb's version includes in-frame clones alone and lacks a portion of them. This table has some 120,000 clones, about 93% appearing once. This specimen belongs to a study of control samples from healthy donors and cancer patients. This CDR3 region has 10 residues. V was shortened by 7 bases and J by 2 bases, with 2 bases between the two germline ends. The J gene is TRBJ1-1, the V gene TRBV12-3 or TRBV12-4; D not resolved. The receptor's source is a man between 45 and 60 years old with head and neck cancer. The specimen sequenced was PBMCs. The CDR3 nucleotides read TGTGCCAGCACCAACACTGAAGCTTTCTTT. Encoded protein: CASTNTEAFF.